This TCR beta chain was obtained from a study of blood T cell repertoires in COVID-19. Across the whole study: Samples representing acute and convalescent COVID-19 were sourced from the United States, Italy and Spain. The cDNA or gDNA used as material had been derived from T cells, B-cell-depleted T cells, or PBMCs.

This CDR3 contains 13 residues. Trimming took 8 bases from V and 4 from J; bases not matched to a gene: 5. The germline gives CDR1 MGHRA, CDR2 YSYEKL. Methods used by the authors: By means of reference gene primer amplification, nucleated cell counts were estimated. The protocol was immunoSEQ multiplex PCR, while the TCRdb copy is restricted to in-frame clones and leaves out a portion. V and J calls and clone size follow that table, whereas D and trimming were derived from the DNA. The sample includes about 250,000 clones, nearly 90% of them seen just once. The chain is built from TRBV4-1 and TRBJ1-5, with 7 bases aligning to TRBD1. Source material: peripheral blood. The receptor was derived from a woman aged 40 to 50 who had recovered from COVID-19. CDR3 sequence: CASAPRGNQPQHF. In nucleotides, the CDR3 is TGCGCCAGCGCTCCCAGGGGGAATCAGCCCCAGCATTTT.